Each of the 18 T cell receptor beta chains below was sequenced from the same sample in a study of blood T cells in healthy people across ages. The second PCR ran about 6 to 12 cycles with a sample-barcoded 5' primer and J-beta primers. TCRdb itself ran the 5' RACE reads through MiXCR, one entry per CDR3 protein. Of about 1.7 million distinct CDR3 sequences in the sample, approximately 30% were seen once. The sample was blood. These receptor sequences come from a woman in her 30s in good health.

This clonotype has a handful of counts. The genes are TRBV6-6 and TRBJ2-1; D may be TRBD1 or TRBD2 (5 bases each). This CDR3 is 13 amino acids long. Trimming shortened V by 5 bases and J by 7 bases, and 12 bases separated the two germline ends. Germline CDR1 is MNHNY and CDR2 is SVGAGI (reference sequence). The CDR3 sequence is CASSSLGANEQFF. DNA for the CDR3: TGTGCCAGCAGTAGTCTCGGGGCGAATGAGCAGTTCTTC.

This clonotype was recorded a few times. The chain combines TRBV7-6 with TRBJ2-3, with a possible D match to TRBD2 (5 bases). Germline V gives CDR1 SGHVS, CDR2 FNYEAQ. Trimming removed 5 bases at V and 5 bases at J, with 14 bases between. The CDR3 has 14 residues. The DNA of the CDR3 is TGTGCCAGCAGCCTTTGGACCGGGGTAGATACGCAGTATTTT. It specifies CASSLWTGVDTQYF. The variable domain in full, completed from reference TRBV7-6 and TRBJ2-3, reads GAGVSQSPRYKVTKRGQDVALRCDPISGHVSLYWYRQALGQGPEFLTYFNYEAQQDKSGLPNDRFSAERPEGSISTLTIQRTEQRDSAMYRCASSLWTGVDTQYFGPGTRLTVL.

The chain employs TRBV7-2 and TRBJ2-7; 14 bases align to TRBD2. The CDR3 covers 16 residues. V dropped 3 bases and J dropped 6; count of bases not matched to a gene: 7. Germline CDR1 and CDR2: SGHTA and FQGNSA. The CDR3 DNA is TGTGCCAGCAGCTTGGGGACTAGCGGGAGAGGCTCCGAGCAGTACTTC. This codes for CASSLGTSGRGSEQYF. The complete variable domain, with remaining parts taken from reference TRBV7-2 and TRBJ2-7, reads GAGVSQSPSNKVTEKGKDVELRCDPISGHTALYWYRQSLGQGLEFLIYFQGNSAPDKSGLPSDRFSAERTGGSVSTLTIQRTQQEDSAVYLCASSLGTSGRGSEQYFGPGTRLTVT.

This clonotype was detected ten times or more. This chain links TRBV6-5 with TRBJ1-1, with D possibly TRBD1 on 6 matching bases. Trimming took 7 bases from V and 3 from J, leaving 12 bases between them. This CDR3 has 13 residues. Germline assignment: CDR1 MNHEY and CDR2 SVGAGI. The CDR3 spells CASTMQGHTEAFF. The CDR3 coding sequence is TGTGCCAGCACCATGCAGGGGCACACTGAAGCTTTCTTT.

This clonotype was seen a few times. The chain joins TRBV7-9 to TRBJ2-1; no definite D call. V was trimmed by 1 base and J by 9 bases, leaving 10 bases between them. Germline CDR1 SEHNR, CDR2 FQNEAQ (reference sequence). The CDR3 is 13 residues long. The CDR3 protein is CASSLGSLGEQFF. As DNA, the CDR3 is TGTGCCAGCAGCTTAGGCTCACTCGGTGAGCAGTTCTTC.

This chain connects TRBV15 to TRBJ2-5, with 14 bases aligning to TRBD2. Germline V CDR1 and CDR2: LNHNV, YYDKDF (reference sequence). This CDR3 is 16 amino acids long. J gave up 5 bases and V 5 bases, and 7 bases lay outside the gene matches. The CDR3 nucleotides read TGTGCCACCAGCGCCGAGGGACTAGCGGGAGTGGAGACCCAGTACTTC. Translation gives CATSAEGLAGVETQYF. The complete variable domain, with remaining parts taken from reference TRBV15 and TRBJ2-5, reads DAMVIQNPRYQVTQFGKPVTLSCSQTLNHNVMYWYQQKSSQAPKLLFHYYDKDFNNEADTPDNFQSRRPNTSFCFLDIRSPGLGDTAMYLCATSAEGLAGVETQYFGPGTRLLVL.

This clonotype was detected only a few times. The V and J genes are TRBV7-2 and TRBJ1-1; the D gene is possibly TRBD1 (6 bases). The ends were cut back, 5 bases at V and 4 bases at J, with 14 bases in the middle. Germline V gene sequence: CDR1 SGHTA, CDR2 FQGNSA. This CDR3 is built from 14 residues. The CDR3 nucleotides are TGTGCCAGCAGCACACAGGGTCGCGGCACTGAAGCTTTCTTT. Protein product: CASSTQGRGTEAFF.

The V gene is TRBV27, the J gene TRBJ1-6; D may be TRBD1 (6 bases). Between the trimmed V and J ends, which lost 4 bases and 8 bases, there was a span of 15 bases. The germline V gene encodes CDR1 MNHEY and CDR2 SMNVEV (reference sequence). The length of the CDR3 is 15 residues. CDR3 loop: CASSSRQANDSPLHF. The CDR3 DNA follows: TGTGCCAGCAGTTCCCGACAGGCCAACGATTCACCCCTCCACTTT.

The rearrangement uses TRBV2 and TRBJ2-1; D possibly matches TRBD1 or TRBD2 (6 bases each). The CDR3 has 15 residues. Germline V gene sequence: CDR1 SNHLY, CDR2 FYNNEI. Trimming removed 6 bases at V and 7 bases at J, with 19 bases between. The CDR3 here is CASRDGGQPRNEQFF. The CDR3 region has the DNA TGTGCCAGCAGAGACGGGGGCCAGCCTCGTAATGAGCAGTTCTTC.

The chain carries TRBV4-2 and TRBJ1-2, with 8 bases lining up with TRBD1. Germline V CDR1 and CDR2: LGHNA, YNFKEQ. V was pared by 2 bases and J by 4 bases, with 6 bases of the junction left unmatched. The CDR3 covers 15 residues. Here the CDR3 DNA reads TGTGCCAGCAGCCAAACGGGACAGGAAACCTATGGCTACACCTTC. Its translation: CASSQTGQETYGYTF.

J is TRBJ2-3 and V is TRBV27; 8 bases map to TRBD2. CDR1 is MNHEY, CDR2 SMNVEV, per germline (reference sequence). V shed 10 bases and J 10 bases; nucleotides not matched to a gene: 19. The CDR3 extends over 15 amino acids. The CDR3 DNA reads as TGTGCCACCCACCCACCGGGACTAGACCGCCATGCGCAGTATTTT. Translated: CATHPPGLDRHAQYF.

The V and J genes are TRBV10-1 and TRBJ2-1; 8 bases agree with TRBD2. The germline V gene has CDR1 WNHNN and CDR2 SYGVQD (reference sequence). V was pared by 3 bases and J by 0 bases, with 4 bases of the junction left unmatched. CDR3 size: 16 residues. The CDR3 DNA follows: TGCGCCAGCAGTGACTTAGCGGGGCCCTCCTACAATGAGCAGTTCTTC. Translated: CASSDLAGPSYNEQFF.

The sample holds many counts of this clonotype. The chain combines TRBV27 with TRBJ2-1; no clear D gene. Germline CDR1 and CDR2: MNHEY and SMNVEV (reference sequence). The V and J ends lost 3 bases and 4 bases respectively, with 7 bases between them. This CDR3 has 13 residues. CDR3 nucleotides: TGTGCCAGCAGTTTTTCAGGATACAATGAGCAGTTCTTC. It codes for CASSFSGYNEQFF.

This clonotype was detected a few times. The chain has TRBV5-1 and TRBJ2-7; TRBD1 agrees at 7 bases. Germline V gene data show CDR1 as SGHRS and CDR2 as YFSETQ. The CDR3 loop spans 14 amino acids. After removal of 0 bases from V and 6 bases from J, the junction contained 6 bases not matched to a gene. The CDR3 reads CASSLGGQTAEQYF. As DNA, the CDR3 is TGCGCCAGCAGCTTGGGGGGACAGACCGCCGAGCAGTACTTC.

The chain has TRBV20-1 and TRBJ2-2; D is possibly TRBD1 (6 bases). Trimming left V 4 bases short and J 9 bases short, with 15 bases between. This CDR3 comprises 13 residues. From germline, CDR1 is DFQATT and CDR2 SNEGSKA (reference sequence). CDR3 in DNA: TGCAGTGCTAATCAGGGGTTCTCCCGGGAGCTGTTTTTT. It yields the protein CSANQGFSRELFF.

This clonotype was detected a few times. V gene TRBV12-3 or TRBV12-4 combines with J gene TRBJ1-1; D may be TRBD1 (6 bases). The CDR3 contains 14 residues. The germline V and J ends were trimmed by 6 bases and 0 bases, with 11 bases remaining between them. The CDR3 sequence is CASSRGHLNTEAFF. CDR3 nucleotide sequence: TGTGCCAGCAGCCGGGGACACCTGAACACTGAAGCTTTCTTT.

This clonotype was detected a few times. The chain employs TRBV12-3 or TRBV12-4 and TRBJ2-2; 7 positions agree with TRBD2. The CDR3 runs to 15 residues. V trimming: 3 bases; J trimming: 5 bases; junction bases outside the gene matches: 6. CDR3 in amino acids: CASSLGRASTGELFF. The CDR3 DNA sequence: TGTGCCAGCAGTTTGGGGAGGGCCTCTACCGGGGAGCTGTTTTTT.

This clonotype has only a few counts. The chain uses TRBV6-4 and TRBJ2-1, with a possible D match to TRBD2 (6 bases). With 5 bases removed from V and 0 bases from J, the gap between germline ends came to 11 bases. Germline assignment: CDR1 MRHNA and CDR2 SNTAGT. The CDR3 is 15 residues long. The CDR3 loop is CASSPIGGSYNEQFF. The CDR3 DNA reads as TGTGCCAGCAGTCCCATCGGGGGCTCCTACAATGAGCAGTTCTTC.